One sample yielded the 30 T cell receptor beta chains listed below, sequenced in a study of shared clonotypes between healthy human individuals (dated by TCRdb to about 2020). Library creation used the immunoSEQ multiplex PCR assay. The table comes from immuneACCESS by way of TCRdb, which keeps in-frame sequences with V and J called. Part of the clones is missing from these tables; in studies checked, under half for an unresolved V gene and the rest for unknown reasons. For this sample there are 2 million to 2.5 million clones; less than 95% appear just once. Of the sample, around 0.4% falls within the top ten clones. Material for sequencing was naive CD4+ T cells from PBMCs. In the paper's terms, the cell subset or site label means: CD45RA+ positively selected. The source of these receptors is a man aged 18 to 30 in good health. Some clones in this sample may be carry-over from other donors' samples.

This sequence joins TRBV4-2 and TRBJ1-3; possibly TRBD1 for D (5 bases). The CDR3 is made up of 16 amino acids. CDR1 and CDR2 from the germline V gene are LGHNA and YNFKEQ. Trimming took 3 bases from V and 4 from J, leaving 16 bases between them. DNA of the CDR3: TGTGCCAGCAGCCACGCGGTGGGGCAGGGCGGAAACACCATATATTTT. This translates into CASSHAVGQGGNTIYF.

The V and J genes are TRBV10-3 and TRBJ1-1, with D uncertain. V was shortened by 2 bases and J by 8 bases, with 18 bases between the two germline ends. This CDR3 spans 15 amino acids. The germline CDR1 and CDR2 sequences are ENHRY and SYGVKD. CDR3 in DNA: TGTGCCATCAGTGAGATAGGCGGGCACCCGAAAGAAGCTTTCTTT. Translation: CAISEIGGHPKEAFF.

This chain's CDR3 is CASSWGDTREAFF. DNA for the CDR3: TGTGCCAGCAGCTGGGGGGACACACGGGAAGCTTTCTTT. The gene calls are TRBV5-8 and TRBJ1-1; TRBD1 might be the D (6 bases). Germline V lookup: CDR1 SGHTS, CDR2 YDEGEE. The V gene lost 3 bases and the J gene lost 8 bases, with 14 bases spanning the gap. This CDR3 is built from 13 residues.

This chain uses TRBV5-1 with TRBJ1-2, with a tentative D call TRBD1 (5 bases). CDR3 length: 16 amino acids. Germline CDR1 and CDR2: SGHRS and YFSETQ. With 4 bases removed from V and 3 bases from J, the gap between germline ends came to 19 bases. DNA of the CDR3: TGCGCCAGCAGCGGAAGAGAACGGGGGAGAGACTATGGCTACACCTTC. Its translation is CASSGRERGRDYGYTF.

V gene TRBV11-2 combines with J gene TRBJ2-1, with 11 bases identical to TRBD2. The CDR3 consists of 15 residues. V lost 4 bases to trimming and J lost 5 bases; unmatched junction nucleotides: 4. CDR1 and CDR2 from the germline V gene are SGHAT and FQNNGV. CDR3 in amino acids: CASSYILAGDNEQFF. The CDR3 DNA follows: TGTGCCAGCAGCTATATACTAGCGGGAGACAATGAGCAGTTCTTC.

The chain links TRBV6-7 to TRBJ2-2, with D perhaps matching TRBD2 (5 bases). TRBV6-7 is reported as an ORF; its role is uncertain. Trimming left V 6 bases short and J 1 base short, with 21 bases between. The CDR3 loop spans 18 amino acids. This CDR3 reads CASRRLDGLAGNTGELFF. CDR3 DNA sequence: TGTGCCAGCAGACGCCTGGACGGGTTGGCGGGGAACACCGGGGAGCTGTTTTTT.

The chain is built from TRBV2 and TRBJ2-7; D is unresolved. Trimming cost V 1 base and J 2 bases, with 9 bases left between them. The CDR3 extends over 14 amino acids. The germline V gene has CDR1 SNHLY and CDR2 FYNNEI. The DNA of the CDR3 is TGTGCCAGCAGTGAAGTCAACAGAGCCTACGAGCAGTACTTC. It translates to CASSEVNRAYEQYF.

The chain couples TRBV5-1 to TRBJ2-2; D may be TRBD2 (5 bases). The CDR3 sequence is 14 residues long. Germline values: CDR1 SGHRS, CDR2 YFSETQ. V lost 0 bases to trimming and J lost 8 bases, with 11 bases between them. CDR3 sequence reads: CASSLAGIGGELFF. CDR3 bases: TGCGCCAGCAGCTTGGCGGGAATAGGAGGGGAGCTGTTTTTT.

The chain couples TRBV12-5 to TRBJ1-1, with TRBD1 as a possible D gene (5 bases). Trimming took off 3 bases at V and 4 bases at J, with 12 bases between the two ends. The germline CDR1 and CDR2 sequences are LGHNT and FRNRAP. This CDR3 region has 14 residues. CDR3 DNA: TGTGCTAGTGGTTTAGGGGTTCGATCCACTGAAGCTTTCTTT. The encoded protein is CASGLGVRSTEAFF.

The rearrangement links TRBV27 to TRBJ1-1; 8 bases are a match to TRBD1. The CDR3 extends over 14 amino acids. Germline CDR1 is MNHEY and CDR2 is SMNVEV (reference sequence). With 7 bases clipped from V and 4 bases from J, the junction kept 8 bases outside the gene matches. CDR3 coding DNA: TGTGCCAGCATACCACAGGGGGGTCCCACTGAAGCTTTCTTT. This translates into CASIPQGGPTEAFF.

This rearrangement joins TRBV9 to TRBJ2-3; D is perhaps TRBD1 (5 bases). Per the germline V gene, CDR1 is SGDLS and CDR2 is YYNGEE. Trimming stripped 3 bases from V and 8 bases from J, with 16 bases between. The CDR3 totals 14 residues. CDR3 in DNA: TGTGCCAGCAGCGCGTCTCCCACAGGACCTACGCAGTATTTT. This encodes CASSASPTGPTQYF.

The chain couples TRBV5-5 to TRBJ1-1; the match to TRBD1 covers 8 bases. The CDR3 totals 14 residues. V lost 0 bases to trimming and J lost 5 bases; unmatched junction nucleotides: 3. CDR1 is SGHKS, CDR2 YYEKEE, per germline (reference sequence). The CDR3 DNA reads as TGTGCCAGCAGCTTGGAAAACAGGGGGACTGAAGCTTTCTTT. This translates into CASSLENRGTEAFF. Looking up the rest from reference TRBV5-5 and TRBJ1-1 gives the full variable domain: DAGVTQSPTHLIKTRGQQVTLRCSPISGHKSVSWYQQVLGQGPQFIFQYYEKEERGRGNFPDRFSARQFPNYSSELNVNALLLGDSALYLCASSLENRGTEAFFGQGTRLTVV.

The chain is built from TRBV9 and TRBJ2-2; no clear D gene. V was shortened by 3 bases and J by 4 bases, with 13 bases between the two germline ends. The CDR3 consists of 15 residues. The germline CDR1 and CDR2 sequences are SGDLS and YYNGEE. CDR3 nucleotides: TGTGCCAGCAGCGGAATCGAAACCCCCACCGGGGAGCTGTTTTTT. Residues: CASSGIETPTGELFF.

The rearrangement links TRBV11-2 to TRBJ2-1; unclear D gene. The CDR3 runs to 14 residues. CDR1 and CDR2 from the germline V gene are SGHAT and FQNNGV. V dropped 5 bases and J dropped 10 bases, with 18 bases sitting between them. The CDR3 DNA reads TGTGCCAGCAGCGAGGTTCTGGCAGCCGCCGAGCAGTTCTTC. It yields the protein CASSEVLAAAEQFF.

This clone was observed a single time. This specimen includes other DNA sequences encoding the same CDR3. The rearrangement uses TRBV7-3 and TRBJ2-3; unclear D gene. There are 14 residues in the CDR3. Trimming cost V 5 bases and J 1 base, with 10 bases left between them. Germline values: CDR1 SGHTA, CDR2 FQGTGA. The CDR3 loop reads CASSLRQGTDTQYF. DNA of the CDR3: TGTGCCAGCAGCCTCAGGCAGGGCACAGATACGCAGTATTTT. The full variable domain, completed using reference TRBV7-3 and TRBJ2-3, is GAGVSQTPSNKVTEKGKYVELRCDPISGHTALYWYRQSLGQGPEFLIYFQGTGAADDSGLPNDRFFAVRPEGSVSTLKIQRTERGDSAVYLCASSLRQGTDTQYFGPGTRLTVL.

This chain connects TRBV7-6 to TRBJ1-1; 8 bases are a match to TRBD1. Germline V gene data show CDR1 as SGHVS and CDR2 as FNYEAQ. J was trimmed by 5 bases and V by 3 bases; bases with no gene match: 11. The CDR3 loop spans 16 amino acids. The CDR3 DNA reads TGTGCCAGCAGCTTGAGGTCCGGTCAGGGGGCTACTGAAGCTTTCTTT. Its translation is CASSLRSGQGATEAFF. The full variable domain, its missing parts supplied by reference TRBV7-6 and TRBJ1-1, is GAGVSQSPRYKVTKRGQDVALRCDPISGHVSLYWYRQALGQGPEFLTYFNYEAQQDKSGLPNDRFSAERPEGSISTLTIQRTEQRDSAMYRCASSLRSGQGATEAFFGQGTRLTVV.

The CDR3 nucleotides read TGTGCCAGCAGCGTACGCGGCGGGGGCTCCTACAATGAGCAGTTCTTC. Protein sequence: CASSVRGGGSYNEQFF. The chain couples TRBV9 to TRBJ2-1; 7 bases align to TRBD2. The CDR3 has 16 amino acids. V lost 1 base and J lost 0; bases outside the gene matches: 4. Per germline, CDR1 SGDLS and CDR2 YYNGEE.

This rearrangement joins TRBV7-8 to TRBJ2-5, with 10 positions matching TRBD2. V trimming: 5 bases; J trimming: 2 bases; junction bases outside the gene matches: 8. The CDR3 has 16 residues. Germline values: CDR1 SGHVS, CDR2 FQNEAQ. As DNA, the CDR3 is TGTGCCAGCAGCCAACCTAGCGGGAGCGGTCAAGAGACCCAGTACTTC. This encodes CASSQPSGSGQETQYF.

With respect to this clone: The same CDR3 can be traced to other DNA sequences in this sample. This chain connects TRBV5-1 to TRBJ1-3; D is uncertain. The V end was cut by 0 bases, the J end by 1 base, with 5 bases between. Germline assignment: CDR1 SGHRS and CDR2 YFSETQ. This CDR3 has 14 residues. CDR3 region: CASSLGESGNTIYF. The CDR3 DNA is TGCGCCAGCAGCTTGGGGGAATCTGGAAACACCATATATTTT.

This chain joins TRBV5-4 and TRBJ2-3; TRBD1 matches 7 bases. The CDR3 is made up of 14 amino acids. The V gene's germline CDR1 is SGHNT and CDR2 YYREEE (reference sequence). The V and J ends lost 5 bases and 2 bases, in that order; junction bases with no gene match: 5. CDR3 nucleotide sequence: TGTGCCAGCAGGACCGGGACAGCCACAGATACGCAGTATTTT. Translating it yields CASRTGTATDTQYF.

This chain links TRBV7-9 with TRBJ2-7; 9 nucleotides align to TRBD1. J lost 6 bases, V lost 3 bases, and 12 bases had no gene match. In germline, CDR1 is SEHNR, CDR2 FQNEAQ (reference sequence). This CDR3 is built from 16 residues. In nucleotides, the CDR3 is TGTGCCAGCAGCTTCCATGACAGGGGGGGAATGGGCGAGCAGTACTTC. This encodes CASSFHDRGGMGEQYF.

On this clone itself: The junction and the germline gene differ at one end; a read error may be behind it. The same CDR3 is also encoded by other DNA sequences in this sample. The chain recombines TRBV29-1 with TRBJ2-1; D is uncertain. CDR1 and CDR2 from the germline V gene are SQVTM and ANQGSEA. The CDR3 spans 10 residues. The CDR3 sequence is CSVAYNEQFF. The CDR3 DNA reads as TGCAGCGTTGCCTATAATGAGCAGTTCTTC.

The rearrangement joins TRBV2 to TRBJ1-2; unclear D gene. Trimming left V 6 bases short and J 8 bases short, with 16 bases between. The germline CDR1 and CDR2 sequences are SNHLY and FYNNEI. The CDR3 consists of 13 residues. CDR3 residues: CASSWGSAEGYTF. The CDR3, as DNA: TGTGCCAGCAGCTGGGGATCCGCGGAGGGCTACACCTTC.

The chain couples TRBV5-4 to TRBJ1-4, with D tentatively TRBD1 (5 bases). The CDR3 covers 15 residues. Trimming took 4 bases from V and 6 from J, leaving 16 bases between them. Germline CDR1 and CDR2: SGHNT and YYREEE (reference sequence). The CDR3 region has the DNA TGTGCCAGCAGCAGTTCGCCGGGACGGGATGAAAAACTGTTTTTT. Encoded protein: CASSSSPGRDEKLFF.

The chain joins TRBV6-1 to TRBJ2-5, with D perhaps TRBD2 (5 bases). This CDR3 is built from 14 residues. The germline V gene has CDR1 MNHNS and CDR2 SASEGT. The V end lost 5 bases, the J end lost 5 bases, and 15 bases lay between the germline ends. CDR3 in amino acids: CASSLALGGETQYF. DNA for the CDR3: TGTGCCAGCAGTTTAGCGCTGGGTGGTGAGACCCAGTACTTC.

The V call is TRBV28, the J call TRBJ2-1, with D perhaps TRBD1 (5 bases). V gave up 7 bases and J gave up 9 bases, with 22 bases separating them. This CDR3 spans 15 amino acids. The V gene's germline CDR1 is MDHEN and CDR2 SYDVKM. CDR3: CASTPPDSSGAEQFF. The CDR3 DNA sequence: TGTGCCAGCACTCCCCCAGACTCTAGTGGGGCTGAGCAGTTCTTC.

This sequence joins TRBV11-2 and TRBJ1-1, with no clear D. This CDR3 contains 12 residues. V lost 1 base and J lost 7, with 7 bases in between. Germline V lookup: CDR1 SGHAT, CDR2 FQNNGV. In DNA form, the CDR3 reads TGTGCCAGCAGCTTAGGGAGTCTTGAAGCTTTCTTT. This gives the protein CASSLGSLEAFF. The variable domain in full, completed from reference TRBV11-2 and TRBJ1-1, reads EAGVAQSPRYKIIEKRQSVAFWCNPISGHATLYWYQQILGQGPKLLIQFQNNGVVDDSQLPKDRFSAERLKGVDSTLKIQPAKLEDSAVYLCASSLGSLEAFFGQGTRLTVV.

This sequence joins TRBV4-3 and TRBJ2-7; D unclear. The CDR3 covers 15 residues. Germline CDR1 reads LGHNA; CDR2 reads YSLEER. The V and J ends lost 0 bases and 7 bases respectively, with 16 bases between them. The CDR3 protein is CASSQDPRNSGEQYF. CDR3 bases: TGCGCCAGCAGCCAAGATCCGAGGAACTCTGGGGAGCAGTACTTC.

V and J are TRBV5-1 and TRBJ2-1; 8 bases fit TRBD1. V lost 4 bases to trimming and J lost 2 bases; unmatched junction nucleotides: 8. The CDR3 has 16 residues. Looked up from germline, CDR1 is SGHRS and CDR2 is YFSETQ. CDR3 in DNA: TGCGCCAGCAGCCTGTCCGGGACAGGTACCTACAATGAGCAGTTCTTC. Translated, it gives CASSLSGTGTYNEQFF.

A remark on this clone: The sample contains more than one DNA sequence encoding this CDR3. The rearrangement joins TRBV9 to TRBJ2-7, with 9 nucleotides matching TRBD2. The junction had 6 bases not matched to a gene; V was cut back by 2 bases and J by 3 bases. This CDR3 region has 15 residues. CDR1 and CDR2 (germline): SGDLS, YYNGEE. In nucleotides, the CDR3 is TGTGCCAGCAGCGTGGGTACTAGCGGGCTCTACGAGCAGTACTTC. It encodes CASSVGTSGLYEQYF. The whole variable domain, remainder taken from reference TRBV9 and TRBJ2-7, is DSGVTQTPKHLITATGQRVTLRCSPRSGDLSVYWYQQSLDQGLQFLIQYYNGEERAKGNILERFSAQQFPDLHSELNLSSLELGDSALYFCASSVGTSGLYEQYFGPGTRLTVT.